This T cell receptor beta chain appears in the sequencing data of a study of T cell changes during pregnancy in multiple sclerosis. The assay was immunoSEQ multiplex PCR, and TCRdb's table has in-frame clones only and misses some. The sample records tens of thousands of clones, approximately 92% being singletons. Trimming took 3 bases from V and 3 from J; bases not matched to a gene: 1. There are 13 residues in the CDR3. Germline V lookup: CDR1 SGHVS, CDR2 FNYEAQ. The clonotype originates from a female donor with multiple sclerosis, enrolled in a pregnancy study. The sequencing used peripheral blood, collected in the second trimester of pregnancy. The chain links TRBV7-6 to TRBJ1-1; 7 nucleotides line up with TRBD1. CDR3 loop: CASSFGQDTEAFF. The DNA for the CDR3 is TGTGCCAGCAGCTTCGGACAGGACACTGAAGCTTTCTTT. The variable domain in full, completed from reference TRBV7-6 and TRBJ1-1, reads GAGVSQSPRYKVTKRGQDVALRCDPISGHVSLYWYRQALGQGPEFLTYFNYEAQQDKSGLPNDRFSAERPEGSISTLTIQRTEQRDSAMYRCASSFGQDTEAFFGQGTRLTVV.